The source of this TCR beta chain is a study of blood T cell repertoires in COVID-19. Everyone who took part was roughly 18 to 89 years old, and they came from about 25 US areas. Method: immunoSEQ multiplex PCR; TCRdb's copy keeps in-frame clones and lacks some. The repertoire consists of roughly 290,000 clones, with roughly 85% occurring once and the leading ten covering less than 2.5%. This CDR3 region has 15 residues. V lost 4 bases and J lost 1, with 10 bases in between. The germline gives CDR1 KGHSH, CDR2 LQKENI. The chain couples TRBV18 to TRBJ2-2, with a possible D match to TRBD2 (5 bases). This sequence originates from a man aged 25 to 40 who had recovered from COVID-19. Sequencing input: PBMCs or T cells enriched from blood (not recorded which). The CDR3 region is CASSQPGLNTGELFF. CDR3 coding DNA: TGTGCCAGCTCACAACCCGGACTGAACACCGGGGAGCTGTTTTTT. The full variable domain, completed using reference TRBV18 and TRBJ2-2, is NAGVMQNPRHLVRRRGQEARLRCSPMKGHSHVYWYRQLPEEGLKFMVYLQKENIIDESGMPKERFSAEFPKEGPSILRIQQVVRGDSAAYFCASSQPGLNTGELFFGEGSRLTVL.